A selection of T cell receptor beta chains follows, all from one sample in a study of blood T cells in healthy people across ages. One entry per CDR3 protein results from TCRdb running MiXCR on the 5' RACE reads. The sample records roughly 1,100,000 distinct CDR3 sequences, less than 25% being singletons. These sequences were also reported in another study, on T cells of mothers and their children.

Input material: blood. The receptors were gathered from a girl aged 2-15 years in good health. Both conserved end residues are part of each CDR3. A D gene is named only where the DNA matches it firmly. Clone size is not always given. Where it is, it says once, few, many or a class for expanded clones.

>NA|few|TRBJ2-7|TRBV12-3/TRBV12-4
CASSPRTVEYEQYF
TGTGCCAGCAGTCCGAGGACGGTGGAATACGAGCAGTACTTC
>NA|NA|TRBJ2-1|TRBV29-1
CSVARTGGHGDEQFF
TGCAGCGTTGCCCGGACAGGAGGGCATGGGGATGAGCAGTTCTTC
>NA|few|TRBJ2-5|TRBV10-3
CAISRDNPPQETQYF
TGTGCCATCAGTCGGGACAATCCTCCACAAGAGACCCAGTACTTC
>NA|few|TRBJ2-7|TRBV29-1
CSVGSGSSYEQYF
TGCAGCGTTGGGTCGGGGAGCTCCTACGAGCAGTACTTC
>TRBD1|NA|TRBJ1-2|TRBV7-8
CASSYTGGAFNYGYTF
TGTGCCAGCAGCTATACAGGGGGCGCTTTCAACTATGGCTACACCTTC
>NA|NA|TRBJ1-4|TRBV12-3/TRBV12-4
CASSFPGWTNEKLFF
TGTGCCAGCAGTTTCCCCGGCTGGACTAATGAAAAACTGTTTTTT
>NA|few|TRBJ1-4|TRBV29-1
CSVENQGTNEKLFF
TGCAGCGTTGAAAATCAGGGAACTAATGAAAAACTGTTTTTT
>TRBD2|NA|TRBJ2-5|TRBV3-1
CASSPHSGGEETQYF
TGTGCCAGCAGCCCCCATTCGGGGGGGGAAGAGACCCAGTACTTC
>NA|NA|TRBJ2-7|TRBV21-1
CASSKSGRGDSYEQYF
TGTGCCAGCAGCAAGAGTGGCAGGGGGGACTCCTACGAGCAGTACTTC
>TRBD2|NA|TRBJ2-3|TRBV20-1
CSARVETSGNTDTQYF
TGCAGTGCTAGAGTGGAGACTAGCGGGAATACAGATACGCAGTATTTT
>NA|few|TRBJ2-2|TRBV7-9
CASSFSTIHGELFF
TGTGCCAGCAGCTTTAGTACCATTCACGGGGAGCTGTTTTTT